The sample holds many counts of the clone carrying this T cell receptor beta chain. The antigen is not known. Germline CDR1 and CDR2: SNHLY and FYNNEI. V was pared by 6 bases and J by 3 bases, with 13 bases between. The CDR3 runs to 14 residues. This sample is drawn from a study of T cells in Graves' hyperthyroidism and ophthalmopathy. About the study: Peripheral blood specimens were obtained at initial diagnosis, prior to any treatment.

With duration under 3 months, ophthalmopathy was active: Clinical Activity Score at least 3, NOSPECS at least 4. From more than 9.5 ml of fresh peripheral blood, PBMCs were isolated. RNA transcripts gave rise to amplified TCR beta CDR3 regions. Carried out on the TCR CDR3, a first-round RT-PCR used the HTBI primer set. Using its own MiXCR run on the multiplex PCR reads, TCRdb lists one record per CDR3 protein. Among about 330,000 distinct CDR3 sequences, roughly 13% were seen once, and the ten largest hold about 37%. Findings and limits, study-wide: Ophthalmopathy was separated from stable hyperthyroidism by a 13 V-J model.

Sequencing was performed on blood. The chain carries TRBV2 and TRBJ2-3, with D unclear. The clonotype originates from a woman aged 35 to 49 with Graves' ophthalmopathy. CDR3 DNA: TGTGCCAGCAGATACGAGCGTAGTACAGATACGCAGTATTTT. Its protein is CASRYERSTDTQYF.